These 23 T cell receptor beta chains came from one sample sequenced in a study of identical twins. TCRdb itself ran the 5' RACE reads through MiXCR, one entry per CDR3 protein. The data contain fewer than 800,000 distinct CDR3 sequences, under 8.5% of them seen just once; the ten biggest clones take up approximately 1.5%. Separately, the same data were catalogued under a study of yellow fever vaccine responses in identical twins.

The specimen was PBMCs. The source of these receptors is a woman between 18 and 30 years old in good health.

V gene TRBV20-1 combines with J gene TRBJ1-1; D is perhaps TRBD1 (5 bases). The germline V gene has CDR1 DFQATT and CDR2 SNEGSKA (reference sequence). The V end lost 2 bases, the J end lost 0 bases, and 10 bases lay between the germline ends. The CDR3 totals 14 residues. The CDR3: CSARQGILNTEAFF. In DNA form, the CDR3 reads TGCAGTGCTAGACAGGGAATATTGAACACTGAAGCTTTCTTT.

This clonotype was detected only a few times. This chain joins TRBV6-5 and TRBJ2-5, with 7 bases aligning to TRBD1. This CDR3 is built from 13 residues. V was clipped by 2 bases and J by 4 bases; unmatched bases: 1. Germline CDR1 reads MNHEY; CDR2 reads SVGAGI. The CDR3 DNA sequence: TGTGCCAGCAGTTACGCAGGGGGAGAGACCCAGTACTTC. It is translated as CASSYAGGETQYF.

This chain joins TRBV25-1 and TRBJ2-5; D may match TRBD1 or TRBD2 (5 bases each). This CDR3 comprises 17 residues. V was shortened by 9 bases and J by 3 bases, with 26 bases between the two germline ends. Germline CDR1 is MGHDK and CDR2 is SYGVNS. The CDR3 is CASGPPAWGVGEETQYF. The CDR3, as DNA: TGTGCCAGTGGGCCCCCAGCCTGGGGCGTGGGGGAAGAGACCCAGTACTTC.

There are many counts of this clonotype. The gene calls are TRBV29-1 and TRBJ2-1; D uncertain. The CDR3 runs 13 residues. Germline V gives CDR1 SQVTM, CDR2 ANQGSEA. Trimming took 4 bases from V and 9 from J, leaving 16 bases between them. The CDR3 DNA reads as TGCAGCGTTGCGTCTACCACAATCGGTGAGCAGTTCTTC. Encoded protein: CSVASTTIGEQFF.

The chain is built from TRBV7-9 and TRBJ2-1; TRBD1 aligns across 8 bases. CDR3 size: 15 residues. Looked up from germline, CDR1 is SEHNR and CDR2 is FQNEAQ (reference sequence). The V and J ends lost 1 base and 10 bases, in that order; junction bases with no gene match: 9. CDR3 in DNA: TGTGCCAGCAGCTTAGTTTCGGGACAGGAAGGGGAGCAGTTCTTC. Protein: CASSLVSGQEGEQFF.

This clonotype was seen many times. J is TRBJ2-2 and V is TRBV2; 10 bases are a match to TRBD2. This CDR3 contains 15 residues. V trimming: 6 bases; J trimming: 4 bases; junction bases outside the gene matches: 5. The V gene's germline CDR1 is SNHLY and CDR2 FYNNEI. The CDR3, as DNA: TGTGCCAGCAGATCGACTAGCGGGCCCACCGGGGAGCTGTTTTTT. Encoded protein: CASRSTSGPTGELFF.

This clonotype appeared a few times. The gene calls are TRBV19 and TRBJ2-6; D uncertain. The CDR3 is 14 amino acids. Germline V gene data show CDR1 as LNHDA and CDR2 as SQIVND (reference sequence). The V and J ends lost 7 bases and 4 bases respectively, with 11 bases between them. The DNA of the CDR3 is TGTGCCAGTACCATAAGGGAAGGGGCCAACGTCCTGACTTTC. This gives the protein CASTIREGANVLTF.

At least ten counts were recorded for this clonotype. This chain links TRBV20-1 with TRBJ2-3; weak D call: TRBD2 (6 bases). The CDR3 runs to 12 residues. V was clipped by 2 bases and J by 6 bases, with 9 bases between them. Per germline, CDR1 DFQATT and CDR2 SNEGSKA (reference sequence). The DNA of the CDR3 is TGCAGTGCTAGATGGGCGGGGGATACGCAGTATTTT. Protein sequence: CSARWAGDTQYF.

To note about this clonotype: A read error may account for a junction end that differs from germline. This rearrangement joins TRBV3-1 to TRBJ2-7; 7 nucleotides match TRBD1. This CDR3 spans 14 amino acids. Germline-derived CDR1 and CDR2 are LGHDT and YNNKEL (reference sequence). CDR3 nucleotide sequence: TGTGCCAGCAGCCACCGGGACAGCCCCACCACTCGGGACTTC. This encodes CASSHRDSPTTRDF.

Many counts were recorded for this clonotype. The chain joins TRBV5-1 to TRBJ2-3, with no clear D. The CDR3 sequence is 15 residues long. The germline V and J ends were trimmed by 0 bases and 0 bases, with 8 bases remaining between them. The germline V gene encodes CDR1 SGHRS and CDR2 YFSETQ. The CDR3 nucleotides read TGCGCCAGCAGCTTGGAGTTAGGAAGCACAGATACGCAGTATTTT. This translates into CASSLELGSTDTQYF.

This clonotype was found a few times. This chain joins TRBV29-1 and TRBJ2-1; 10 nucleotides align to TRBD2. This CDR3 contains 14 residues. Germline assignment: CDR1 SQVTM and CDR2 ANQGSEA. The junction had 10 bases not matched to a gene; V was cut back by 4 bases and J by 10 bases. CDR3 sequence (DNA): TGCAGCGTTGGGAGGGCTAGCGGGGGACAGGAGCAGTTCTTC. Protein sequence: CSVGRASGGQEQFF.

In this sample, this clonotype turned up many times. The rearrangement joins TRBV12-3 or TRBV12-4 to TRBJ2-2; 9 nucleotides agree with TRBD2. The length of the CDR3 is 17 residues. Trimming at V came to 7 bases and at J to 5 bases, leaving 14 bases not matched to a gene. CDR3 DNA sequence: TGTGCCAGCACCCCGGTTAGCGGGGGCCCGGGGACCGGGGAGCTGTTTTTT. Its translation: CASTPVSGGPGTGELFF.

This clonotype was recorded a few times. V is TRBV7-2 and J is TRBJ2-5; no reliable D call. Trimming stripped 2 bases from V and 5 bases from J, with 12 bases between. The CDR3 is 14 residues long. The V gene's germline CDR1 is SGHTA and CDR2 FQGNSA. CDR3 DNA: TGTGCCAGCAGCTTACTTTCTGTGCAGGAGACCCAGTACTTC. As protein: CASSLLSVQETQYF.

This clonotype appeared a few times. This rearrangement joins TRBV6-5 to TRBJ1-1; no reliable D call. V shed 2 bases and J shed 0 bases, with 7 bases lying between them. The CDR3 extends over 14 amino acids. The germline CDR1 and CDR2 sequences are MNHEY and SVGAGI. The CDR3 region has the DNA TGTGCCAGCAGTTACGAGGGAGTGAACACTGAAGCTTTCTTT. This translates into CASSYEGVNTEAFF.

The V and J genes are TRBV3-1 and TRBJ2-1; D is possibly TRBD2 (6 bases). Trimming took off 11 bases at V and 4 bases at J, with 30 bases between the two ends. The CDR3 totals 18 residues. The germline V gene has CDR1 LGHDT and CDR2 YNNKEL (reference sequence). CDR3 region: CAFCFFPPRTKRYNEQFF. CDR3 nucleotides: TGTGCCTTCTGTTTTTTCCCACCACGGACTAAGCGATACAATGAGCAGTTCTTC.

This chain connects TRBV10-2 to TRBJ2-1, with 8 bases aligning to TRBD2. Germline V lookup: CDR1 WSHSY, CDR2 SAAADI. Trimming took 7 bases from V and 6 from J; bases not matched to a gene: 11. CDR3 length: 15 amino acids. The CDR3 region has the DNA TGCGCCAGCAAAGAGGGACTAGGGCTTGGCAATGAGCAGTTCTTC. Its protein is CASKEGLGLGNEQFF.

A few counts support this clonotype. The chain links TRBV10-3 to TRBJ1-1; D remains unclear. The CDR3 extends over 15 amino acids. Trimming removed 5 bases from V and 0 bases from J, with 13 bases in between. CDR1 and CDR2 (germline): ENHRY, SYGVKD. CDR3 loop: CAISLSASMNTEAFF. In DNA form, the CDR3 reads TGTGCCATCAGTTTATCGGCCAGCATGAACACTGAAGCTTTCTTT.

This clonotype was counted ten times or more. J is TRBJ2-7 and V is TRBV28; D not resolved. The CDR3 sequence is 16 residues long. Trimming shortened V by 1 base and J by 0 bases, and 13 bases separated the two germline ends. Germline values: CDR1 MDHEN, CDR2 SYDVKM. The CDR3 sequence: CASSLFPRSNSYEQYF. For the CDR3, the DNA is TGTGCCAGCAGTTTATTTCCTAGAAGTAACTCCTACGAGCAGTACTTC.

V is TRBV12-5 and J is TRBJ1-1, with D unclear. This CDR3 contains 15 residues. Germline V gene sequence: CDR1 LGHNT, CDR2 FRNRAP. The germline V and J ends were trimmed by 2 bases and 5 bases, with 15 bases remaining between them. The CDR3 DNA follows: TGTGCTAGTGGTTTGTACGGAGGGAGTGAAACTGAAGCTTTCTTT. This sequence encodes CASGLYGGSETEAFF.

This clonotype was seen only a few times. The chain couples TRBV12-3 or TRBV12-4 to TRBJ2-1, with D perhaps TRBD2 (6 bases). V was clipped by 10 bases and J by 9 bases, with 25 bases between them. The CDR3 has 15 amino acids. The CDR3 nucleotides read TGTGCCACTAGCCCCGGGGACTCCGGCGGGACTGAGCAGTTCTTC. Translating it yields CATSPGDSGGTEQFF.

This clonotype was observed a few times. Here the CDR3 DNA reads TGTGCCAGCCGCGTCGGGCTAGCGGGGGCAGATACGCAGTATTTT. Translated: CASRVGLAGADTQYF. The chain couples TRBV6-2 or TRBV6-3 to TRBJ2-3, with 10 bases matching TRBD2. V dropped 8 bases and J dropped 4; count of bases not matched to a gene: 9. Germline CDR1 reads MNHEY; CDR2 reads SVGEGT. The CDR3 consists of 15 residues.

This clonotype has a handful of counts. The chain uses TRBV14 and TRBJ2-1; 12 bases fit TRBD2. Germline V gives CDR1 SGHDN, CDR2 FVKESK. After removal of 0 bases from V and 8 bases from J, the junction contained 14 bases not matched to a gene. CDR3 size: 19 residues. CDR3 DNA: TGTGCCAGCAGCCAAGAAGTGGTCCCGACTAGCGGGAGAACATATGAGCAGTTCTTC. Protein sequence: CASSQEVVPTSGRTYEQFF.

V usage is TRBV29-1 and J usage is TRBJ1-2; D ambiguous. This CDR3 region has 13 residues. Germline assignment: CDR1 SQVTM and CDR2 ANQGSEA. The V end was cut by 5 bases, the J end by 1 base, with 11 bases between. The CDR3 bases are TGCAGCGTTAAAACGACCGTTAACTATGGCTACACCTTC. It codes for CSVKTTVNYGYTF.